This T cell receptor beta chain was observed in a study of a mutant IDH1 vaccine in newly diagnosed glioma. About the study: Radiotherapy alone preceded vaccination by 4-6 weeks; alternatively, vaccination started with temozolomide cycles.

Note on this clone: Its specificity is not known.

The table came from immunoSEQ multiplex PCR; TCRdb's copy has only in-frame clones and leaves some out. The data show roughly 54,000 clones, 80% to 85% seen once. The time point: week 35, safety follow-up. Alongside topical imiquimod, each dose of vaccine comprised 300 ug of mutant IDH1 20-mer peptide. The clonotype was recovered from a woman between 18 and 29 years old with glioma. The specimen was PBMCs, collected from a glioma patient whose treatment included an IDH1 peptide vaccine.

The CDR3 nucleotides read TGTGCCAGCAGCTTATTGCGCGGGACAGGGGGGAACACTGAAGCTTTCTTT. Translating it yields CASSLLRGTGGNTEAFF. The chain couples TRBV5-6 to TRBJ1-1; 11 bases are shared with TRBD1. The germline V gene has CDR1 SGHDT and CDR2 YYEEEE. CDR3 length equals 17 residues. V was pared by 2 bases and J by 1 base, with 7 bases of the junction left unmatched. Looking up the rest from reference TRBV5-6 and TRBJ1-1 gives the full variable domain: DAGVTQSPTHLIKTRGQQVTLRCSPKSGHDTVSWYQQALGQGPQFIFQYYEEEERQRGNFPDRFSGHQFPNYSSELNVNALLLGDSALYLCASSLLRGTGGNTEAFFGQGTRLTVV.